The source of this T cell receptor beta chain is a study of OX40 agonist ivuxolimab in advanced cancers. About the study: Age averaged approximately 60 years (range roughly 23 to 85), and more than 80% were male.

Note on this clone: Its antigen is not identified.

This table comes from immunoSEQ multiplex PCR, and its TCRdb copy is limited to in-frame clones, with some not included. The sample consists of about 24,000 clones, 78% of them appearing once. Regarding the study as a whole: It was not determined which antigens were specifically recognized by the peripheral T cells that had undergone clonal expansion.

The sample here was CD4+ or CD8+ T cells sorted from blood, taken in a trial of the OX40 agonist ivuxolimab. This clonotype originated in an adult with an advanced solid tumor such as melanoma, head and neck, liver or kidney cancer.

The CDR3: CASWGAYTEAFF. DNA for the CDR3: TGTGCCAGCTGGGGGGCGTACACTGAAGCTTTCTTT. The chain is built from TRBV28 and TRBJ1-1, with D tentatively TRBD1 (6 bases). The CDR3 covers 12 residues. With 8 bases removed from V and 3 bases from J, the gap between germline ends came to 10 bases. The germline CDR1 and CDR2 sequences are MDHEN and SYDVKM.